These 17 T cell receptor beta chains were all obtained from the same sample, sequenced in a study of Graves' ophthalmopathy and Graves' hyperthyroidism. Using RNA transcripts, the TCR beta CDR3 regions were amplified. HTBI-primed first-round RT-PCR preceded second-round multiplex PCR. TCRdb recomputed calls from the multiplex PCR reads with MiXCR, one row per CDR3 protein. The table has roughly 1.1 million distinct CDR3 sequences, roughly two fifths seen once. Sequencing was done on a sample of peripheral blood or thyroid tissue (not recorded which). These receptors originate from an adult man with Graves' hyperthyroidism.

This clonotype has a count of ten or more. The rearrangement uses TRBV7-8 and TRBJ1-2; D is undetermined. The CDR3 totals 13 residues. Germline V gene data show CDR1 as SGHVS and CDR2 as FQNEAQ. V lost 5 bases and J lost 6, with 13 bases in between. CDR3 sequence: CASSTKYTNGYTF. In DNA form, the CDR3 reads TGTGCCAGCAGCACGAAATATACCAATGGCTACACCTTC. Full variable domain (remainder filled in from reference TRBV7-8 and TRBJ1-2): GAGVSQSPRYKVAKRGQDVALRCDPISGHVSLFWYQQALGQGPEFLTYFQNEAQLDKSGLPSDRFFAERPEGSVSTLKIQRTQQEDSAVYLCASSTKYTNGYTFGSGTRLTVV.

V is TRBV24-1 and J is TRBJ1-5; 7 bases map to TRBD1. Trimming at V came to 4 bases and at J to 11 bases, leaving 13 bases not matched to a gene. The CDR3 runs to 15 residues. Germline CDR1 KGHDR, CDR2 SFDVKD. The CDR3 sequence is CATSDYGTAQETQHF. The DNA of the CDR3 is TGTGCCACCAGTGACTACGGGACAGCGCAAGAGACCCAGCATTTT.

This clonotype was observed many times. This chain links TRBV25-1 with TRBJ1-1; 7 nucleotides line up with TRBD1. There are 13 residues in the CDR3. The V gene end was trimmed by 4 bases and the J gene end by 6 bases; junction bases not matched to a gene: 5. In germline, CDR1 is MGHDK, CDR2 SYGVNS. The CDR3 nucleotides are TGTGCCAGCAGTGTGCAGGGGGTCGCTGAAGCTTTCTTT. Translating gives CASSVQGVAEAFF. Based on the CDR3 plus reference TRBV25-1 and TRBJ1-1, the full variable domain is EADIYQTPRYLVIGTGKKITLECSQTMGHDKMYWYQQDPGMELHLIHYSYGVNSTEKGDLSSESTVSRIRTEHFPLTLESARPSHTSQYLCASSVQGVAEAFFGQGTRLTVV.

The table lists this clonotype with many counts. The CDR3 nucleotides read TGCGCCAGCAGCTTCGGGAGCACCGGGGAGCTGTTTTTT. Residues: CASSFGSTGELFF. The chain employs TRBV5-1 and TRBJ2-2; possible D gene TRBD2, 6 bases. CDR3 length equals 13 residues. The V end lost 2 bases, the J end lost 4 bases, and 6 bases lay between the germline ends. Looked up from germline, CDR1 is SGHRS and CDR2 is YFSETQ. Drawing the rest from reference TRBV5-1 and TRBJ2-2, the complete variable domain is KAGVTQTPRYLIKTRGQQVTLSCSPISGHRSVSWYQQTPGQGLQFLFEYFSETQRNKGNFPGRFSGRQFSNSRSEMNVSTLELGDSALYLCASSFGSTGELFFGEGSRLTVL.

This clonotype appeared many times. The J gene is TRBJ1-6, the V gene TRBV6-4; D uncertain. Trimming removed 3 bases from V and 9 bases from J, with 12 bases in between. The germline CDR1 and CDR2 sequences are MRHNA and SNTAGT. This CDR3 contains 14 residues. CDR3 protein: CASSEDGEGSPLHF. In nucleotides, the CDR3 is TGTGCCAGCAGTGAGGATGGGGAGGGTTCACCCCTCCACTTT.

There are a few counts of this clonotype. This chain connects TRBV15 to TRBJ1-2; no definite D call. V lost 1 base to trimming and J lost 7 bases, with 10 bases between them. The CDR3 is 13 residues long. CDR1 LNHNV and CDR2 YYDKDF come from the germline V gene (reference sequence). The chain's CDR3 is CATSRGGAAGYTF. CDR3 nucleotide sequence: TGTGCCACCAGCAGAGGTGGCGCGGCTGGCTACACCTTC.

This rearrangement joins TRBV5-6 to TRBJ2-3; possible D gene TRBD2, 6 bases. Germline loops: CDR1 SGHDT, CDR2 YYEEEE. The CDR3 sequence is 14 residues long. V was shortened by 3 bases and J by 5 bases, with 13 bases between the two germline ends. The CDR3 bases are TGTGCCAGCAGCTCGGCCGGGGGTGGAGATACGCAGTATTTT. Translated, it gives CASSSAGGGDTQYF. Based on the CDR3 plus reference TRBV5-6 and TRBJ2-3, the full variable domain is DAGVTQSPTHLIKTRGQQVTLRCSPKSGHDTVSWYQQALGQGPQFIFQYYEEEERQRGNFPDRFSGHQFPNYSSELNVNALLLGDSALYLCASSSAGGGDTQYFGPGTRLTVL.

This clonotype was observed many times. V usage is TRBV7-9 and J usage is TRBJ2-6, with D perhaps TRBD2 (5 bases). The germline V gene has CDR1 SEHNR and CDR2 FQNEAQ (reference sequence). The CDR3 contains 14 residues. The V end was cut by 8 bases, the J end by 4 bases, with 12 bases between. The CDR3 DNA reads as TGTGCCAGCTGGGCGGGCGGCGGGGCCAACGTCCTGACTTTC. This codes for CASWAGGGANVLTF.

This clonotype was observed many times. Written as DNA, the CDR3 is TGTGCCAGCAGCGTAGCGGAGGGAAGCTCCTACGAGCAGTACTTC. Protein product: CASSVAEGSSYEQYF. The V gene is TRBV9, the J gene TRBJ2-7; TRBD2 is a possible D gene (6 bases). The CDR3 has 15 residues. Germline CDR1 reads SGDLS; CDR2 reads YYNGEE. V shed 0 bases and J shed 0 bases, with 10 bases lying between them.

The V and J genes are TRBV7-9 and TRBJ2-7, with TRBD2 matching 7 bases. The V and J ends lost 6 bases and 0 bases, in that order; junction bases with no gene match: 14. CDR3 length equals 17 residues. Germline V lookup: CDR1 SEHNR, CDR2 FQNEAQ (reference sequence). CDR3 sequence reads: CASSYSIRASGSYEQYF. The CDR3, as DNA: TGTGCCAGCAGTTACTCGATCAGGGCTAGCGGCTCCTACGAGCAGTACTTC.

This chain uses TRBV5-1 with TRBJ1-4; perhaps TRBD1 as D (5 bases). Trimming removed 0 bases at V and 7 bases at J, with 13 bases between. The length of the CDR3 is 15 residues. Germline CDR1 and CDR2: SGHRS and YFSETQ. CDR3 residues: CASSLEGTKSEKLFF. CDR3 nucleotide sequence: TGCGCCAGCAGCTTGGAAGGGACGAAGAGTGAAAAACTGTTTTTT.

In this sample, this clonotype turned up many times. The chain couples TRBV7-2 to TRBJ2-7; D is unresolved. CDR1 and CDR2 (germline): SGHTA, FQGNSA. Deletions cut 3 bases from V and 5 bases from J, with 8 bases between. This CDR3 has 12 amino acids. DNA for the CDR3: TGTGCCAGCAGCTTTATGGGGAACGAGCAGTACTTC. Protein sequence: CASSFMGNEQYF.

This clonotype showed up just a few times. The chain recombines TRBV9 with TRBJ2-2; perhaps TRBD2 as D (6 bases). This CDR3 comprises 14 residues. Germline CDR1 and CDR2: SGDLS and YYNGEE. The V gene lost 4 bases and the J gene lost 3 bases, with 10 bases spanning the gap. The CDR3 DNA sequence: TGTGCCAGCAGCATAGGAGGGTACACCGGGGAGCTGTTTTTT. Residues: CASSIGGYTGELFF.

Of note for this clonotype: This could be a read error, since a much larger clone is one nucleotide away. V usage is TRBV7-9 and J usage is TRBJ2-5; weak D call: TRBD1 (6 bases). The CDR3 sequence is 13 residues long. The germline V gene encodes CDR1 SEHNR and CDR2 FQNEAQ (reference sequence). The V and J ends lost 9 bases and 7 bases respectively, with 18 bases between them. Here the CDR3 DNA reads TGTGCCAGTAGTATATCAACAGGGCCGACCCAGTACTTC. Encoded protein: CASSISTGPTQYF.

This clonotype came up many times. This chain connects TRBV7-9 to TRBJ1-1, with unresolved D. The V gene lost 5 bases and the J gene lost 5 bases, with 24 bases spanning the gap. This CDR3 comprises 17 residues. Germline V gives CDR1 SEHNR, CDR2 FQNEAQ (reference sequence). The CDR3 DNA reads TGTGCCAGCAGCCCTCCGAAGGGTCGCAGCTCAAGTACTGAAGCTTTCTTT. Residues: CASSPPKGRSSSTEAFF.

The CDR3 nucleotides are TGTGCCAGCTCGGACAGAGACATGAACACTGAAGCTTTCTTT. This codes for CASSDRDMNTEAFF. The chain employs TRBV18 and TRBJ1-1; weak D call: TRBD1 (6 bases). Germline CDR1 and CDR2: KGHSH and LQKENI. V was cut by 6 bases and J by 0 bases, with 11 bases left in between. CDR3 size: 14 residues.

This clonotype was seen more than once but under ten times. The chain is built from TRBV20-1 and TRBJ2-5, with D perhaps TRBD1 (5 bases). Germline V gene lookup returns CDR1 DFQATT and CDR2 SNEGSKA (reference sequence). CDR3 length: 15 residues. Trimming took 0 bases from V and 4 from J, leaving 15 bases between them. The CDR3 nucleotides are TGCAGTGCTAGAGATAGGGGCCCTGGGCGAGAGACCCAGTACTTC. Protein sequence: CSARDRGPGRETQYF.